Each of the 21 T cell receptor beta chains below was sequenced from the same sample in a study of blood T cell repertoires in COVID-19. The protocol was immunoSEQ multiplex PCR, while the TCRdb copy is restricted to in-frame clones and leaves out a portion. The table has roughly 290,000 clones, 70% to 90% seen once. The specimen sequenced was peripheral blood. These receptors all come from a human donor with COVID-19, enrolled during active disease. The donor label of this sample is uncertain.

This clone was seen a single time. V usage is TRBV6-6 and J usage is TRBJ2-1; 8 bases align to TRBD1. Germline V gene sequence: CDR1 MNHNY, CDR2 SVGAGI (reference sequence). V was clipped by 6 bases and J by 4 bases; unmatched bases: 8. The CDR3 sequence is 15 residues long. CDR3 loop: CASRLTGGLYNEQFF. The CDR3 nucleotides read TGTGCCAGCAGGTTAACAGGGGGTTTATACAATGAGCAGTTCTTC.

The rearrangement uses TRBV21-1 and TRBJ2-1; TRBD2, the table's D call, lacks a check against the DNA. TRBV21-1 is an annotated pseudogene. There are 17 residues in the CDR3. Written as DNA, the CDR3 is TGTGCCAGCAGCAAAGAAACCGCCCCGAGCTCCTACAATGAGCAGTTCTTC. This encodes CASSKETAPSSYNEQFF.

The DNA of the CDR3 is TGTGCCTGGACCCGGACAGGGTTGAACACTGAAGCTTTCTTT. This codes for CAWTRTGLNTEAFF. The J gene is TRBJ1-1, the V gene TRBV30; 8 bases are a match to TRBD1. Trimming at V came to 4 bases and at J to 0 bases, leaving 4 bases not matched to a gene. Germline V lookup: CDR1 GTSNPN, CDR2 SVGIG (reference sequence). The CDR3 loop spans 14 amino acids.

V usage is TRBV6-2 or TRBV6-3 and J usage is TRBJ2-7, with TRBD2 identical over 10 bases. J was trimmed by 3 bases and V by 5 bases; bases with no gene match: 10. There are 16 residues in the CDR3. The germline V gene encodes CDR1 MNHEY and CDR2 SVGEGT. CDR3: CASSRLAGPINYEQYF. The CDR3 nucleotides read TGTGCCAGCAGTAGACTAGCGGGCCCGATTAACTACGAGCAGTACTTC.

The chain combines TRBV28 with TRBJ1-4; D gene unclear. Per germline, CDR1 MDHEN and CDR2 SYDVKM. Trimming took 4 bases from V and 3 from J, leaving 9 bases between them. The CDR3 is made up of 14 amino acids. CDR3 nucleotide sequence: TGTGCCAGCAGTTCCGGAGGGCCTAATGAAAAACTGTTTTTT. It is translated as CASSSGGPNEKLFF.

This chain uses TRBV28 with TRBJ1-1; D not resolved. This CDR3 has 14 amino acids. The germline gives CDR1 MDHEN, CDR2 SYDVKM. V was shortened by 0 bases and J by 7 bases, with 12 bases between the two germline ends. CDR3: CASSLWIRSYEAFF. In nucleotides, the CDR3 is TGTGCCAGCAGTTTATGGATCAGGTCCTATGAAGCTTTCTTT.

The chain carries TRBV7-3 and TRBJ2-3, with TRBD2 matching 9 bases. The CDR3 contains 13 residues. Germline V lookup: CDR1 SGHTA, CDR2 FQGTGA. With 3 bases clipped from V and 6 bases from J, the junction kept 1 base outside the gene matches. CDR3 sequence: CASSFLAGDTQYF. CDR3 coding DNA: TGTGCCAGCAGCTTCCTAGCGGGGGATACGCAGTATTTT.

The chain recombines TRBV29-1 with TRBJ1-3; D is unresolved. Looked up from germline, CDR1 is SQVTM and CDR2 is ANQGSEA. This CDR3 comprises 12 residues. V was trimmed by 7 bases and J by 0 bases, leaving 7 bases between them. The CDR3 coding sequence is TGCAGCGAACAGAACTCTGGAAACACCATATATTTT. This sequence encodes CSEQNSGNTIYF.

The V call is TRBV29-1, the J call TRBJ1-2; 8 nucleotides line up with TRBD1. The CDR3 extends over 12 amino acids. Germline CDR1 SQVTM, CDR2 ANQGSEA. J gave up 8 bases and V 1 base, and 3 bases lay outside the gene matches. CDR3 protein: CSVEGAGGGYTF. The CDR3 region has the DNA TGCAGCGTTGAAGGGGCAGGGGGCGGCTACACCTTC.

This clone was found once. V and J are TRBV7-8 and TRBJ2-2, with 9 bases that match TRBD1. Trimming at V came to 5 bases and at J to 8 bases, leaving 12 bases not matched to a gene. This CDR3 has 16 residues. The germline V gene has CDR1 SGHVS and CDR2 FQNEAQ. The CDR3 DNA reads TGTGCCAGCAGCATAGAGGGACAGGGCAACCCAGGGGAGCTGTTTTTT. Protein: CASSIEGQGNPGELFF.

The chain uses TRBV5-4 and TRBJ2-7, with D perhaps TRBD2 (6 bases). This CDR3 contains 14 residues. Germline CDR1 SGHNT, CDR2 YYREEE (reference sequence). V was trimmed by 0 bases and J by 7 bases, leaving 14 bases between them. The CDR3: CASSLAVGGGEQYF. CDR3 sequence (DNA): TGTGCCAGCAGCTTGGCGGTCGGTGGAGGGGAGCAGTACTTC.

The V gene is TRBV29-1, the J gene TRBJ1-1; 9 bases are shared with TRBD1. After removal of 5 bases from V and 6 bases from J, the junction contained 4 bases not matched to a gene. The germline V gene has CDR1 SQVTM and CDR2 ANQGSEA. The CDR3 totals 12 residues. CDR3 region: CSVYTGGSEAFF. The CDR3 DNA follows: TGCAGCGTTTATACAGGGGGCTCTGAAGCTTTCTTT.

The rearrangement joins TRBV28 to TRBJ2-7, with 7 bases matching TRBD2. The CDR3 has 12 residues. Per the germline V gene, CDR1 is MDHEN and CDR2 is SYDVKM. The junction had 3 bases not matched to a gene; V was cut back by 4 bases and J by 6 bases. The CDR3 DNA reads as TGTGCCAGCAGTTGGGGAGGGTCCGAGCAGTACTTC. This translates into CASSWGGSEQYF.

This clone was seen at least ten times. The V call is TRBV27, the J call TRBJ1-3; unclear D gene. V lost 3 bases to trimming and J lost 0 bases, with 9 bases between them. The CDR3 extends over 15 amino acids. Per germline, CDR1 MNHEY and CDR2 SMNVEV (reference sequence). In DNA form, the CDR3 reads TGTGCCAGCAGTTTCGGACTGAACTCTGGAAACACCATATATTTT. As protein: CASSFGLNSGNTIYF.

This clone showed up just a few times. The gene calls are TRBV7-2 and TRBJ2-7; maybe TRBD2 (5 bases). From germline, CDR1 is SGHTA and CDR2 FQGNSA. The CDR3 covers 16 residues. V was trimmed by 1 base and J by 1 base, leaving 14 bases between them. The CDR3 nucleotides read TGTGCCAGCAGCTTAGATATACTAGGAGCTTCCTACGAGCAGTACTTC. Protein sequence: CASSLDILGASYEQYF.

The CDR3 spells CSASPTQGDNQPQHF. CDR3 in DNA: TGCAGTGCTAGTCCTACACAGGGAGACAATCAGCCCCAGCATTTT. The chain is built from TRBV20-1 and TRBJ1-5, with D perhaps matching TRBD1 (6 bases). The CDR3 loop spans 15 amino acids. Trimming cost V 3 bases and J 3 bases, with 15 bases left between them. In germline, CDR1 is DFQATT, CDR2 SNEGSKA (reference sequence).

The chain combines TRBV10-3 with TRBJ1-5; 7 positions match TRBD1. V trimming: 3 bases; J trimming: 6 bases; junction bases outside the gene matches: 14. The germline gives CDR1 ENHRY, CDR2 SYGVKD. This CDR3 spans 17 amino acids. As DNA, the CDR3 is TGTGCCATCAGTGATACACCCTTTACAGGGGTGGGTCAGCCCCAGCATTTT. Translating gives CAISDTPFTGVGQPQHF.

The chain links TRBV29-1 to TRBJ1-2, with 9 positions matching TRBD1. The CDR3 runs to 13 residues. From germline, CDR1 is SQVTM and CDR2 ANQGSEA. The junction had 2 bases not matched to a gene; V was cut back by 6 bases and J by 0 bases. CDR3 loop: CSVDRGANYGYTF. For the CDR3, the DNA is TGCAGCGTCGACAGGGGGGCTAACTATGGCTACACCTTC.

The chain carries TRBV28 and TRBJ1-2, with D perhaps TRBD1 (5 bases). The germline V and J ends were trimmed by 4 bases and 0 bases, with 15 bases remaining between them. CDR1 is MDHEN, CDR2 SYDVKM, per germline. This CDR3 is built from 16 residues. CDR3 amino acids: CASSSRGTEANYGYTF. The CDR3 DNA sequence: TGTGCCAGCAGTTCTCGAGGGACTGAAGCTAACTATGGCTACACCTTC.

This chain connects TRBV5-1 to TRBJ1-4, with a weak D call TRBD1 (5 bases). Germline V gene data show CDR1 as SGHRS and CDR2 as YFSETQ. V shed 0 bases and J shed 6 bases, with 15 bases lying between them. This CDR3 region has 16 residues. The CDR3 spells CASSLVGGAGDEKLFF. Here the CDR3 DNA reads TGCGCCAGCAGCTTGGTTGGCGGGGCGGGAGATGAAAAACTGTTTTTT.

The rearrangement joins TRBV19 to TRBJ2-7, with D possibly TRBD1 on 6 matching bases. V was clipped by 3 bases and J by 4 bases, with 13 bases between them. CDR3 length equals 14 residues. CDR1 and CDR2 from the germline V gene are LNHDA and SQIVND (reference sequence). CDR3 sequence reads: CASSIFGQIYEQYF. The CDR3 DNA sequence: TGTGCCAGTAGTATCTTCGGACAGATTTACGAGCAGTACTTC.